This T cell receptor beta chain was captured by sequencing in a study of T cell responses to AZD1222 COVID-19 vaccine. About the study: Pooling of second doses given at about 4 or about 12 weeks was done. Study results and limitations: Unmutated regions of variants are reportedly targeted by nearly half of spike-specific TCRs. Among AZD1222 vaccinees, only five to seven were seropositive at baseline. White British ancestry dominated among donors, who included more females, and clonal diversity was possibly underestimated.

The table lists this clone with a count of one. Its specificity is not known. The table came from immunoSEQ multiplex PCR; TCRdb's copy has only in-frame clones and leaves some out. The sample includes 90,000 to 140,000 clones, more than 70% of them seen just once. The receptor's source is an adult in good health. The material sequenced was peripheral blood, taken on day 0 of AZD1222 vaccination.

The CDR3 bases are TGTGCCAGCAGCTTGGGGGAACACTCCTACGAGCAGTACTTC. Amino acid sequence: CASSLGEHSYEQYF. The chain carries TRBV5-4 and TRBJ2-7, with unresolved D. V was shortened by 0 bases and J by 0 bases, with 7 bases between the two germline ends. The CDR3 runs to 14 residues. Germline lookup yields CDR1 SGHNT and CDR2 YYREEE (reference sequence). The variable domain in full, with the rest retrieved from reference TRBV5-4 and TRBJ2-7, is ETGVTQSPTHLIKTRGQQVTLRCSSQSGHNTVSWYQQALGQGPQFIFQYYREEENGRGNFPPRFSGLQFPNYSSELNVNALELDDSALYLCASSLGEHSYEQYFGPGTRLTVT.